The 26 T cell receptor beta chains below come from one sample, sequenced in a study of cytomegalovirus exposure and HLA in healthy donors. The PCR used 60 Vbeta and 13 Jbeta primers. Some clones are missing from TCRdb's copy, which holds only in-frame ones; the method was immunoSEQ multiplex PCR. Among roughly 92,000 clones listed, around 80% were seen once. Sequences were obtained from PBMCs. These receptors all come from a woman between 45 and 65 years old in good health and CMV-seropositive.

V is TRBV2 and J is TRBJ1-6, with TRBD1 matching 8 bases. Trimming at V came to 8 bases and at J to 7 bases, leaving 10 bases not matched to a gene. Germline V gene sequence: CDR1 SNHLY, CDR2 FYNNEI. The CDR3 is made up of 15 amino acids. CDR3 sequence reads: CASSRQGWRNSPLHF. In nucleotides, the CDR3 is TGTGCCAGCTCACGACAGGGGTGGAGGAATTCACCCCTCCACTTT.

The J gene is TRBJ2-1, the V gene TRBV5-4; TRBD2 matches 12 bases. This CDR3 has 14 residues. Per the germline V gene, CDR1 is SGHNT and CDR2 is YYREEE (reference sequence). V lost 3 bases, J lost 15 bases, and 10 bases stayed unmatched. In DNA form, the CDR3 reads TGTGCCAGCAGCTCCGCTAGCGGGGGGGGAGGTGGGTTCTTC. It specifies CASSSASGGGGGFF.

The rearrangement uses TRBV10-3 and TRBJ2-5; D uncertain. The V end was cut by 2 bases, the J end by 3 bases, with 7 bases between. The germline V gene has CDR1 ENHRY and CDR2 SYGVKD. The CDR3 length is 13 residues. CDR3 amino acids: CAISEEAEETQYF. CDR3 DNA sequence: TGTGCCATCAGTGAGGAAGCTGAAGAGACCCAGTACTTC.

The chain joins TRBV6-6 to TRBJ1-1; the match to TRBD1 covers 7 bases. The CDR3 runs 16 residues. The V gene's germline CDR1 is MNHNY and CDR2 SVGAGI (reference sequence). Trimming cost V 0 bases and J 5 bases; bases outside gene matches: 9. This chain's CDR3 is CASSYSRAGGNTEAFF. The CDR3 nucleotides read TGTGCCAGCAGTTACTCGAGGGCAGGGGGTAATACTGAAGCTTTCTTT.

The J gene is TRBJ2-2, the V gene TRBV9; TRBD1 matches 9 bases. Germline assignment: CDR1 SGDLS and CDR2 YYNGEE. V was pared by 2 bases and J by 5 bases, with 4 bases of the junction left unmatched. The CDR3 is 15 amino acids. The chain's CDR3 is CASSVTGQGTGELFF. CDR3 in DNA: TGTGCCAGCAGCGTGACCGGACAGGGGACCGGGGAGCTGTTTTTT.

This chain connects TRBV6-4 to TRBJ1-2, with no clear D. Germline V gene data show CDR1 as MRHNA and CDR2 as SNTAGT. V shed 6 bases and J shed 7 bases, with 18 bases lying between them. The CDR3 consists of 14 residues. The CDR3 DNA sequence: TGTGCCAGCAGGCCGGGCCGGGCGGACTCTGGCTACACCTTC. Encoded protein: CASRPGRADSGYTF.

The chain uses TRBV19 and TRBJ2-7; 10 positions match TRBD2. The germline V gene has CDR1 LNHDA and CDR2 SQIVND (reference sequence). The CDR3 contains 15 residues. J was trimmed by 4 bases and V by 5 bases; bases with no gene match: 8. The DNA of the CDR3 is TGTGCCAGTAGTCAGGCTAGCGGGAGTGCTTACGAGCAGTACGTC. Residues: CASSQASGSAYEQYV.

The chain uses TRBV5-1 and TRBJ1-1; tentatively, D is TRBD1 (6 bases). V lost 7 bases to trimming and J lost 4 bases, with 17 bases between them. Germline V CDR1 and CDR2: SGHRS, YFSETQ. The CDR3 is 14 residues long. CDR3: CASSQGLDRTEAFF. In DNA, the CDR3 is TGCGCCAGCTCCCAGGGGCTCGACCGCACTGAAGCTTTCTTT.

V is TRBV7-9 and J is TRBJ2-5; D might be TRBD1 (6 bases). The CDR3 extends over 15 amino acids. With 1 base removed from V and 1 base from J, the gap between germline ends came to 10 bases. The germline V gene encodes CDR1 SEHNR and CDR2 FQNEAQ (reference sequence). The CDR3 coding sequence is TGTGCCAGCAGCTTAGGTCAGGGGATCCAAGAGACCCAGTACTTC. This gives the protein CASSLGQGIQETQYF.

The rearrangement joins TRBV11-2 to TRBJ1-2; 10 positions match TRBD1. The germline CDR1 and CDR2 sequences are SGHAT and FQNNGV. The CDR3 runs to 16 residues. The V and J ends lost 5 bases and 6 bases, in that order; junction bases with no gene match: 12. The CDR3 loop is CASSEPRDRGMNGYTF. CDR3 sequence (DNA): TGTGCCAGCAGCGAACCCCGGGACAGGGGAATGAATGGCTACACCTTC.

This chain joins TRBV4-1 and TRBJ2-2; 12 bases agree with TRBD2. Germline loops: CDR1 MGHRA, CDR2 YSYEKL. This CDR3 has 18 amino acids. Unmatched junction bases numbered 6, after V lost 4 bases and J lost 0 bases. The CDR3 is CASSLILAGGPNTGELFF. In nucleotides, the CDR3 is TGCGCCAGCAGCCTAATACTAGCGGGAGGTCCGAACACCGGGGAGCTGTTTTTT.

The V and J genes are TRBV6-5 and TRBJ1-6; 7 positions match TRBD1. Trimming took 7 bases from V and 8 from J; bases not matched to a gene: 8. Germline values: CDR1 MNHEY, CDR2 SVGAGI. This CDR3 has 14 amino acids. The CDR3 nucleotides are TGTGCCAGCACCAGACAGGGTTATGATTCACCCCTCCACTTT. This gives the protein CASTRQGYDSPLHF.

Here the CDR3 reads CAWSNAAGQGSIGYTF. The CDR3 DNA is TGTGCCTGGAGTAACGCCGCGGGACAGGGGTCTATTGGCTACACCTTC. The rearrangement links TRBV30 to TRBJ1-2, with 10 bases fitting TRBD1. The CDR3 runs to 16 residues. With 2 bases clipped from V and 7 bases from J, the junction kept 13 bases outside the gene matches. CDR1 and CDR2 (germline): GTSNPN, SVGIG (reference sequence).

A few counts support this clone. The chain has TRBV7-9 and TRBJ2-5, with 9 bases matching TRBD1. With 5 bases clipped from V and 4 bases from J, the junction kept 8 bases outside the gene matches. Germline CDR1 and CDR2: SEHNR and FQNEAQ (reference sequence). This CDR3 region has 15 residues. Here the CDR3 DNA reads TGTGCCAGCAGCAACCCACAGGGGGCCGTAGAGACCCAGTACTTC. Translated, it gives CASSNPQGAVETQYF.

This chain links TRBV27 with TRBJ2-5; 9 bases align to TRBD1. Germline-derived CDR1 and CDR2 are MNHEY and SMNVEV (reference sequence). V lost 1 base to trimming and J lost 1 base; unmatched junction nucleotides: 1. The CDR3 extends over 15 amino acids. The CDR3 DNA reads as TGTGCCAGCAGTTTATTGACAGGGGGCCAAGAGACCCAGTACTTC. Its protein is CASSLLTGGQETQYF.

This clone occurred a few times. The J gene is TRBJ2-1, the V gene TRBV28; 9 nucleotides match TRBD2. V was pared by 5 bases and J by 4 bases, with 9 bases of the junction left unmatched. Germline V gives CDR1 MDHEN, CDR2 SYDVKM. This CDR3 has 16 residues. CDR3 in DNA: TGTGCCAGCAGTCCGATTAGCGGGGGAGTATACAATGAGCAGTTCTTC. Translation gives CASSPISGGVYNEQFF.

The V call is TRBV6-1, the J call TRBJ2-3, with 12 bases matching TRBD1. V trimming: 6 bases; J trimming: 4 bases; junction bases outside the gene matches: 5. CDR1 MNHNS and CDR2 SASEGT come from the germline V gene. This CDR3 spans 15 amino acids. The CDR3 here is CASRGGQGASDTQYF. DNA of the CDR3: TGTGCCAGCAGAGGGGGACAGGGGGCCTCAGATACGCAGTATTTT.

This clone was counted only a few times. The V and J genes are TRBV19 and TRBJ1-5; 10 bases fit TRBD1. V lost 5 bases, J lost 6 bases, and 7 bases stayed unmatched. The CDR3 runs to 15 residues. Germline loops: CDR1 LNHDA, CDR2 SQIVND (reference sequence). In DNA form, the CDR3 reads TGTGCCAGTAGTGGTGGACAGGGGGTGGGTCAGCCCCAGCATTTT. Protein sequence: CASSGGQGVGQPQHF.

CDR3: CAINRGYDKKTGELFF. The CDR3 DNA reads as TGTGCCATCAACCGAGGATATGATAAGAAAACCGGGGAGCTGTTTTTT. V usage is TRBV10-3 and J usage is TRBJ2-2; no firm D call. The CDR3 spans 16 residues. V was pared by 7 bases and J by 5 bases, with 20 bases between. The germline gives CDR1 ENHRY, CDR2 SYGVKD.

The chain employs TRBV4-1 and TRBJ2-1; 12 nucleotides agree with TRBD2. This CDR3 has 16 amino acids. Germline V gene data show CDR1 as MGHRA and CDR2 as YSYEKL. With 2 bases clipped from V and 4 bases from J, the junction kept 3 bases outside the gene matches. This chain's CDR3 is CASSQPSGGGYNEQFF. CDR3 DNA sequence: TGCGCCAGCAGCCAACCTAGCGGGGGGGGATACAATGAGCAGTTCTTC.

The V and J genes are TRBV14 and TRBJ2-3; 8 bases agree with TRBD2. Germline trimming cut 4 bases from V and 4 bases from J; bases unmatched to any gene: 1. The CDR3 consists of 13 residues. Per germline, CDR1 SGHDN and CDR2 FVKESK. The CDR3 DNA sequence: TGTGCCAGCAGCCGAGCGGGAGCAGATACGCAGTATTTT. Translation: CASSRAGADTQYF.

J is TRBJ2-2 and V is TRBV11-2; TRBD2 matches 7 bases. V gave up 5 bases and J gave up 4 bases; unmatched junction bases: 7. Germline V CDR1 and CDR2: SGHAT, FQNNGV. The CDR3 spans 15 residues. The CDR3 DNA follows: TGTGCCAGCAGCCGAGCGGGGTGGATCACCGGGGAGCTGTTTTTT. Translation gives CASSRAGWITGELFF.

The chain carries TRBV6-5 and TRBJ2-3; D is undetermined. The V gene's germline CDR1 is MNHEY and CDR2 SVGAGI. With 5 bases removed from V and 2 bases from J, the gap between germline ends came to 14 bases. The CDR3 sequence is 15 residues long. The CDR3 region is CASSPLTESTDTQYF. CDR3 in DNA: TGTGCCAGCAGTCCCTTGACGGAGTCCACAGATACGCAGTATTTT.

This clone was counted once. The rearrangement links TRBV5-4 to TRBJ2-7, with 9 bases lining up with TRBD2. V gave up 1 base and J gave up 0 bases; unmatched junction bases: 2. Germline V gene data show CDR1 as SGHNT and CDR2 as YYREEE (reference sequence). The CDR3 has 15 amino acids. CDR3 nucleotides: TGTGCCAGCAGCTTGCGCGGGGGGGCCTCCTACGAGCAGTACTTC. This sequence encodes CASSLRGGASYEQYF.

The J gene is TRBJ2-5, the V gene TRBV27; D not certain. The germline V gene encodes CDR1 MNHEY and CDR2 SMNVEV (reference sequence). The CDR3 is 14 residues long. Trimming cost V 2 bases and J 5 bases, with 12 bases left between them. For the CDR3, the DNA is TGTGCCAGCAGTTTAATTTCAGGTTTTGAGACCCAGTACTTC. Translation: CASSLISGFETQYF.

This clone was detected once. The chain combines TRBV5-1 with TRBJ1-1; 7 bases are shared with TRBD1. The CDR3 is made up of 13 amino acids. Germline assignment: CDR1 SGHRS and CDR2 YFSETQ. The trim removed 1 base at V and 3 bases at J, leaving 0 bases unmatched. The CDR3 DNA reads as TGCGCCAGCAGCTTGCAGGGGGACACTGAAGCTTTCTTT. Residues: CASSLQGDTEAFF.